A selection of T cell receptor beta chains follows, all from one sample in a study of blood T cell repertoires in COVID-19. Clones were sequenced by immunoSEQ multiplex PCR, and TCRdb holds only the in-frame ones, with some missing. The sample carries 97,000 or so clones, roughly 81% recorded once. The sequencing input was peripheral blood. The receptors were gathered from a man aged 40-49 years with active or convalescent COVID-19. The CDR3 runs from the conserved cysteine through the conserved F or W. A D gene is named only where the DNA matches it firmly. The listing skips clone size in some rows; elsewhere it reads once, few, many or a size class.

v_call: TRBV25-1
j_call: TRBJ2-7
clone_size: NA
d_call: TRBD1
cdr3_aa: CASSLNNPTGGVSYEQYF
cdr3_nt: TGTGCCAGCAGCCTAAACAACCCCACAGGGGGTGTAAGTTACGAGCAGTACTTC

v_call: TRBV6-5
j_call: TRBJ1-2
clone_size: NA
d_call: NA
cdr3_aa: CASSYSMAGFHGYTF
cdr3_nt: TGTGCCAGCAGTTACTCGATGGCAGGGTTCCATGGCTACACCTTC

v_call: TRBV6-6
j_call: TRBJ1-2
clone_size: NA
d_call: NA
cdr3_aa: CASSFQGSHGYTF
cdr3_nt: TGTGCCAGCAGTTTTCAGGGTTCCCATGGCTACACCTTC

v_call: TRBV19
j_call: TRBJ1-1
clone_size: NA
d_call: TRBD1
cdr3_aa: CASRPWTGEIEAFF
cdr3_nt: TGTGCCAGTAGACCATGGACAGGGGAAATTGAAGCTTTCTTT

v_call: TRBV7-2
j_call: TRBJ2-3
clone_size: NA
d_call: NA
cdr3_aa: CASSLAGAYTDTQYF
cdr3_nt: TGTGCCAGCAGCTTAGCGGGGGCCTACACAGATACGCAGTATTTT

v_call: TRBV5-6
j_call: TRBJ1-6
clone_size: NA
d_call: NA
cdr3_aa: CASGEPGDSPLHF
cdr3_nt: TGTGCCAGCGGAGAACCCGGGGATTCACCCCTCCACTTT

v_call: TRBV11-3
j_call: TRBJ2-3
clone_size: NA
d_call: TRBD1
cdr3_aa: CASSPRQGGTDTQYF
cdr3_nt: TGTGCCAGCAGCCCACGACAGGGGGGGACAGATACGCAGTATTTT

v_call: TRBV4-2
j_call: TRBJ1-2
clone_size: NA
d_call: NA
cdr3_aa: CASSQASESRGYGYTF
cdr3_nt: TGTGCCAGCAGCCAAGCTTCAGAAAGCCGAGGCTATGGCTACACCTTC

v_call: TRBV3-1/TRBV3-2
j_call: TRBJ1-5
clone_size: NA
d_call: NA
cdr3_aa: CASSQGGGGQPQHF
cdr3_nt: TGTGCCAGCAGCCAAGGCGGGGGGGGTCAGCCCCAGCATTTT

v_call: TRBV2
j_call: TRBJ1-4
clone_size: once
d_call: TRBD1
cdr3_aa: CASSVGTGPNEKLFF
cdr3_nt: TGTGCCAGCAGTGTAGGGACAGGGCCTAATGAAAAACTGTTTTTT

v_call: TRBV27
j_call: TRBJ2-2
clone_size: NA
d_call: NA
cdr3_aa: CASSLSLRGGDTGELFF
cdr3_nt: TGTGCCAGCAGTCTCTCCCTTAGGGGGGGCGACACCGGGGAGCTGTTTTTT

v_call: TRBV7-3
j_call: TRBJ2-5
clone_size: NA
d_call: NA
cdr3_aa: CASSLNPPGASETQYF
cdr3_nt: TGTGCCAGCAGCTTAAATCCCCCAGGGGCGTCGGAGACCCAGTACTTC

v_call: TRBV7-2
j_call: TRBJ2-1
clone_size: NA
d_call: TRBD2
cdr3_aa: CASSPSRLAGGGVQFF
cdr3_nt: TGTGCCAGCAGCCCAAGTCGTCTAGCGGGTGGGGGCGTGCAGTTCTTC

v_call: TRBV3-1/TRBV3-2
j_call: TRBJ2-3
clone_size: NA
d_call: NA
cdr3_aa: CASSQGWTGIGQYF
cdr3_nt: TGTGCCAGCAGCCAAGGATGGACTGGAATTGGGCAGTATTTT

v_call: TRBV5-6
j_call: TRBJ1-1
clone_size: NA
d_call: NA
cdr3_aa: CASSFGGREAFF
cdr3_nt: TGTGCCAGCAGCTTCGGGGGGAGAGAAGCTTTCTTT

v_call: TRBV5-4
j_call: TRBJ2-3
clone_size: NA
d_call: NA
cdr3_aa: CASSPGTPSTDTQYF
cdr3_nt: TGTGCCAGCAGCCCTGGGACTCCTAGCACAGATACGCAGTATTTT

v_call: TRBV27
j_call: TRBJ1-2
clone_size: NA
d_call: TRBD1
cdr3_aa: CASSGGQGPYGYTF
cdr3_nt: TGTGCCAGCAGTGGGGGACAGGGGCCCTATGGCTACACCTTC

v_call: TRBV30
j_call: TRBJ1-6
clone_size: NA
d_call: TRBD1
cdr3_aa: CAWTIQGVDSPLHF
cdr3_nt: TGTGCCTGGACCATACAGGGGGTGGATTCACCCCTCCACTTT

v_call: TRBV19
j_call: TRBJ1-2
clone_size: NA
d_call: NA
cdr3_aa: CASTPSGSQALNYGYTF
cdr3_nt: TGTGCCAGTACCCCCTCGGGGTCCCAGGCCCTGAACTATGGCTACACCTTC

v_call: TRBV7-2
j_call: TRBJ2-2
clone_size: NA
d_call: NA
cdr3_aa: CASSLGGRAGELFF
cdr3_nt: TGTGCCAGCAGCTTAGGTGGCAGGGCCGGGGAGCTGTTTTTT

v_call: TRBV2
j_call: TRBJ2-7
clone_size: NA
d_call: NA
cdr3_aa: CASSEAYEQYF
cdr3_nt: TGTGCCAGCAGTGAGGCTTACGAGCAGTACTTC

v_call: TRBV28
j_call: TRBJ2-7
clone_size: NA
d_call: NA
cdr3_aa: CASSFQGDWFEQYF
cdr3_nt: TGTGCCAGCAGTTTCCAAGGGGATTGGTTCGAGCAGTACTTC

v_call: TRBV10-3
j_call: TRBJ1-5
clone_size: NA
d_call: TRBD1
cdr3_aa: CAISGQGDQPQHF
cdr3_nt: TGTGCCATCTCCGGACAGGGGGATCAGCCCCAGCATTTT

v_call: TRBV29-1
j_call: TRBJ2-7
clone_size: NA
d_call: TRBD1
cdr3_aa: CSVLGQGRGEQYF
cdr3_nt: TGCAGCGTTCTGGGACAGGGGAGGGGCGAGCAGTACTTC

v_call: TRBV6-5
j_call: TRBJ1-1
clone_size: few
d_call: NA
cdr3_aa: CASSSRITGTTEAFF
cdr3_nt: TGTGCCAGCAGCTCTCGCATTACAGGGACCACTGAAGCTTTCTTT

v_call: TRBV5-1
j_call: TRBJ1-1
clone_size: NA
d_call: NA
cdr3_aa: CASSLSGYTEAFF
cdr3_nt: TGCGCCAGCAGCTTGTCAGGGTACACTGAAGCTTTCTTT

v_call: TRBV18
j_call: TRBJ2-5
clone_size: NA
d_call: TRBD1
cdr3_aa: CASSLGQGQETQYF
cdr3_nt: TGTGCCAGCTCACTTGGACAGGGTCAAGAGACCCAGTACTTC

v_call: TRBV27
j_call: TRBJ2-2
clone_size: NA
d_call: TRBD1
cdr3_aa: CASSSRQGIGELFF
cdr3_nt: TGTGCCAGCAGTTCCCGACAGGGAATCGGGGAGCTGTTTTTT

v_call: TRBV7-6
j_call: TRBJ1-3
clone_size: NA
d_call: TRBD1
cdr3_aa: CASSLVVPGGAGNTIYF
cdr3_nt: TGTGCCAGCAGCTTAGTAGTTCCAGGGGGCGCCGGAAACACCATATATTTT

v_call: TRBV27
j_call: TRBJ2-7
clone_size: NA
d_call: TRBD1
cdr3_aa: CASSLGRNRGIEQYF
cdr3_nt: TGTGCCAGCAGTTTGGGGAGAAACAGGGGAATAGAGCAGTACTTC

v_call: TRBV5-1
j_call: TRBJ2-3
clone_size: NA
d_call: TRBD1
cdr3_aa: CASSLGVTGLPDTQYF
cdr3_nt: TGCGCCAGCAGCTTGGGGGTGACAGGGTTGCCAGATACGCAGTATTTT

v_call: TRBV5-6
j_call: TRBJ2-7
clone_size: once
d_call: NA
cdr3_aa: CASSRDRFKQYF
cdr3_nt: TGTGCCAGCAGCCGAGACAGGTTCAAGCAGTACTTC

v_call: TRBV30
j_call: TRBJ2-7
clone_size: NA
d_call: NA
cdr3_aa: CAWRGYGGGLEQYF
cdr3_nt: TGTGCCTGGAGGGGATACGGGGGAGGACTCGAGCAGTACTTC

v_call: TRBV5-1
j_call: TRBJ1-2
clone_size: NA
d_call: TRBD1
cdr3_aa: CASSAAGTVLFGYTF
cdr3_nt: TGCGCCAGCAGCGCTGCCGGGACAGTCCTCTTTGGCTACACCTTC

v_call: TRBV6-2/TRBV6-3
j_call: TRBJ1-4
clone_size: NA
d_call: TRBD1
cdr3_aa: CASSFAGQATNEKLFF
cdr3_nt: TGTGCCAGCAGTTTCGCCGGACAGGCAACTAATGAAAAACTGTTTTTT

v_call: TRBV11-2
j_call: TRBJ1-5
clone_size: NA
d_call: NA
cdr3_aa: CASSLGWGSNQPQHF
cdr3_nt: TGTGCCAGCAGCTTAGGATGGGGCAGCAATCAGCCCCAGCATTTT

v_call: TRBV24-1
j_call: TRBJ2-3
clone_size: NA
d_call: TRBD2
cdr3_aa: CAKRRTSVNTDTQYF
cdr3_nt: TGTGCCAAGCGACGGACTAGCGTGAACACAGATACGCAGTATTTT

v_call: TRBV19
j_call: TRBJ2-1
clone_size: NA
d_call: NA
cdr3_aa: CASSTGGTPNEQFF
cdr3_nt: TGTGCCAGTAGTACCGGAGGGACTCCTAATGAGCAGTTCTTC

v_call: TRBV6-5
j_call: TRBJ2-3
clone_size: once
d_call: NA
cdr3_aa: CASSQGGFTDTQYF
cdr3_nt: TGTGCCAGCTCCCAAGGGGGATTCACAGATACGCAGTATTTT

v_call: TRBV14
j_call: TRBJ1-6
clone_size: NA
d_call: TRBD1
cdr3_aa: CASSQVGATGASSYNSPLHF
cdr3_nt: TGTGCCAGCAGCCAAGTTGGCGCGACAGGGGCCAGCTCCTATAATTCACCCCTCCACTTT

v_call: TRBV3-1/TRBV3-2
j_call: TRBJ2-7
clone_size: NA
d_call: TRBD2
cdr3_aa: CASSQDYKRGAYEQYF
cdr3_nt: TGTGCCAGCAGCCAAGATTACAAGCGGGGAGCCTACGAGCAGTACTTC

v_call: TRBV10-1
j_call: TRBJ1-4
clone_size: NA
d_call: NA
cdr3_aa: CASIRYNEKLFF
cdr3_nt: TGCGCCAGCATCCGTTATAATGAAAAACTGTTTTTT

v_call: TRBV27
j_call: TRBJ2-2
clone_size: NA
d_call: TRBD2
cdr3_aa: CASRRALGGDTGELFF
cdr3_nt: TGTGCCAGCAGGAGAGCGTTGGGGGGGGACACCGGGGAGCTGTTTTTT

v_call: TRBV7-2
j_call: TRBJ1-6
clone_size: NA
d_call: NA
cdr3_aa: CAGQEFGGNSPLHF
cdr3_nt: TGTGCTGGCCAGGAATTTGGAGGAAATTCACCCCTCCACTTT

v_call: TRBV6-4
j_call: TRBJ2-1
clone_size: NA
d_call: TRBD1
cdr3_aa: CATKTRQGSEQFF
cdr3_nt: TGTGCCACCAAGACTCGACAGGGGAGTGAGCAGTTCTTC

v_call: TRBV11-2
j_call: TRBJ2-5
clone_size: once
d_call: NA
cdr3_aa: CASSLEVGLLNF
cdr3_nt: TGTGCCAGCAGCTTAGAGGTCGGACTACTAAACTTC

v_call: TRBV7-8
j_call: TRBJ1-2
clone_size: NA
d_call: NA
cdr3_aa: CASSLAHGFDDYGYTF
cdr3_nt: TGTGCCAGCAGCTTAGCGCACGGGTTCGACGACTATGGCTACACCTTC

v_call: TRBV7-9
j_call: TRBJ1-2
clone_size: NA
d_call: NA
cdr3_aa: CASSSDYTTTYGYTF
cdr3_nt: TGTGCCAGCAGCTCGGATTACACGACTACCTATGGCTACACCTTC

v_call: TRBV7-2
j_call: TRBJ2-1
clone_size: NA
d_call: NA
cdr3_aa: CASSPRTNQYNEQFF
cdr3_nt: TGTGCCAGCAGCCCGCGGACAAACCAGTACAATGAGCAGTTCTTC

v_call: TRBV3-1/TRBV3-2
j_call: TRBJ1-5
clone_size: NA
d_call: TRBD1
cdr3_aa: CASSLLLNKQGQGQPQHF
cdr3_nt: TGTGCCAGCAGCCTACTCCTCAATAAACAGGGGCAGGGTCAGCCCCAGCATTTT

v_call: TRBV6-5
j_call: TRBJ1-6
clone_size: NA
d_call: NA
cdr3_aa: CASTPAGRNSPLHF
cdr3_nt: TGTGCCAGCACTCCTGCAGGGAGGAATTCACCCCTCCACTTT

v_call: TRBV12-3/TRBV12-4
j_call: TRBJ2-3
clone_size: NA
d_call: NA
cdr3_aa: CASSLGLSFPQYF
cdr3_nt: TGTGCCAGCAGTTTGGGACTTTCTTTCCCGCAGTATTTT

v_call: TRBV11-2
j_call: TRBJ1-2
clone_size: NA
d_call: NA
cdr3_aa: CASSFAPDNGYTF
cdr3_nt: TGTGCCAGCAGCTTTGCCCCCGACAACGGCTACACCTTC